These T cell receptor beta chains were read from a single sample in a study of CD8 T cells in Susac syndrome. TCRdb passed the immunoSEQ multiplex PCR reads through MiXCR, listing each CDR3 protein once. The table records about 47,000 distinct CDR3 sequences, approximately 92% of them present only once. The sequenced sample was CD8+ T cells from PBMCs. The origin of the receptors is a human donor in good health. Both conserved end residues are part of each CDR3. A D gene is named only where the DNA matches it firmly. Some rows mark clone size as missing; the rest say once, few, many or name a class of expanded clone.

TRBJ2-5 TRBD2 NA TRBV12-3/TRBV12-4 TGTGCCAGCAGTATAGAGCGGGAGGGCCCCCAAGAGACCCAGTACTTC CASSIEREGPQETQYF
TRBJ1-1 NA few TRBV5-1 TGCGCCAGCAGCTTGGGACAGAGAAACACTGAAGCTTTCTTT CASSLGQRNTEAFF
TRBJ2-7 TRBD2 NA TRBV7-2 TGTGCCAGCAGCTCGACTAGCGGGAGGGCCTACGAGCAGTACTTC CASSSTSGRAYEQYF
TRBJ1-2 NA NA TRBV7-9 TGTGCCAGCTCCGTTGTAGAGGGGAACTATGGCTACACCTTC CASSVVEGNYGYTF
TRBJ1-1 NA NA TRBV29-1 TGCAGCGTTGTACTAGGGACCCGTCCGGGCACTGAAGCTTTCTTT CSVVLGTRPGTEAFF
TRBJ2-7 TRBD2 NA TRBV4-1 TGCGCCAGCAGCCAAGGCGCCCCCCGGAGCGGGAGGGCCTACGAGCAGTACTTC CASSQGAPRSGRAYEQYF
TRBJ2-3 TRBD1 NA TRBV27 TGTGCCAGCAGTACCAATTTTCCCGGGACAGGTGGTGAAGATACGCAGTATTTT CASSTNFPGTGGEDTQYF
TRBJ2-6 NA few TRBV3-1 TGTGCCAGCAGCCAAATTGTCCGGACTGGGGCCAACGTCCTGACTTTC CASSQIVRTGANVLTF
TRBJ2-3 NA NA TRBV7-9 TGTGCCAGCAGCCTCGTGGAAACAGATACGCAGTATTTT CASSLVETDTQYF
TRBJ2-1 TRBD1 once TRBV9 TGTGCCAGCAGCGTAATCCGGGACAGGGCGACGAATGAGCAGTTCTTC CASSVIRDRATNEQFF
TRBJ1-2 TRBD1 NA TRBV2 TGTGCCAGCAGTCGCCCGACAGGGGAAATGGGCGGCTACACCTTC CASSRPTGEMGGYTF
TRBJ2-1 TRBD2 once TRBV7-8 TGTGCCAGTAGCGGGAGGGCCGGGTTGGATGAGCAGTTCTTC CASSGRAGLDEQFF
TRBJ2-1 NA NA TRBV6-2/TRBV6-3 TGTGCCAGCAGTTACCGTTTAGCGGGACAGCCCTACAATGAGCAGTTCTTC CASSYRLAGQPYNEQFF
TRBJ2-7 TRBD1 NA TRBV23-1 TGCGCCAGCAGTCACGGGACGACAGGGGAGGACGAGCAGTACTTC CASSHGTTGEDEQYF
TRBJ2-7 NA NA TRBV7-9 TGTGCCAGCAGCCTGCTGAAGCGACCCGAGCAGTACTTC CASSLLKRPEQYF
TRBJ1-1 NA NA TRBV29-1 TGCAGCGTTGAAAGCGGGGGGTACACTGAAGCTTTCTTT CSVESGGYTEAFF
TRBJ2-2 TRBD2 NA TRBV7-9 TGTGCCAGCAGCCCAACACTGACCGGGACTAGGGGCACCGGGGAGCTGTTTTTT CASSPTLTGTRGTGELFF
TRBJ2-5 TRBD2 NA TRBV4-1 TGCGCCAGCGGGTGGACTAGCGGGGATAAGACCCAGTACTTC CASGWTSGDKTQYF
TRBJ2-3 NA NA TRBV24-1 TGTGCCACCAGTGACTCCACAGATACGCAGTATTTT CATSDSTDTQYF
TRBJ1-2 TRBD1 NA TRBV9 TGTGCCAGCAGCGATGGGACAGGATATGGCTACACCTTC CASSDGTGYGYTF
TRBJ2-7 NA few TRBV4-3 TGCGCCAGCAGCCAAGGGGTTAGCGCGACCTACGAGCAGTACTTC CASSQGVSATYEQYF
TRBJ1-1 TRBD1 NA TRBV19 TGTGCCAGTAGGATCAGGGGGACGAACACTGAAGCTTTCTTT CASRIRGTNTEAFF
TRBJ2-3 TRBD2 NA TRBV11-2 TGTGCCAGCAGCGCGATACTAGCGGTGAGCACAGATACGCAGTATTTT CASSAILAVSTDTQYF
TRBJ2-2 NA NA TRBV30 TGTGCCTGGAGTTACGAGTTGGCGGGTGAGCTGTTTTTT CAWSYELAGELFF
TRBJ1-1 NA few TRBV6-5 TGTGCCAGCAGTTCCCTCCAGGGGATGAACACTGAAGCTTTCTTT CASSSLQGMNTEAFF
TRBJ2-2 NA NA TRBV10-3 TGTGCCATCAGTGGGTTCAGCGGAGAGAGGAACACCGGGGAGCTGTTTTTT CAISGFSGERNTGELFF
TRBJ2-1 TRBD2 NA TRBV30 TGTGCCTGGGATATCGGGACTAGCGGGAGGGCCGGGGATGATGAGCAGTTCTTC CAWDIGTSGRAGDDEQFF
TRBJ2-7 TRBD2 NA TRBV5-1 TGCGCCAGCAGCCTCTTGCCTAGCGGGAGGGCCCCCAACGAGCAGTACTTC CASSLLPSGRAPNEQYF
TRBJ2-7 NA once TRBV12-3/TRBV12-4 TGTGCCAGCAGTCCCCGGGAGTTCCCCTACGAGCAGTACTTC CASSPREFPYEQYF
TRBJ1-2 NA NA TRBV12-3/TRBV12-4 TGTGCAGTACTGCACTATGGCTACACCTTC CAVLHYGYTF
TRBJ2-3 NA NA TRBV7-4 TGTGCCAGCAGCCCTCCCCCCGGGACGGCAGATAGCAGCACAGATACGCAGTATTTT CASSPPPGTADSSTDTQYF
TRBJ2-1 TRBD1 NA TRBV29-1 TGCAGCGTTGCGGGAGCGGAGACAGGGGGCAATGAGCAGTTCTTC CSVAGAETGGNEQFF
TRBJ1-1 NA NA TRBV18 TGTGCCAGCTCACCACCGTCGGTTATGAACACTGAAGCTTTCTTT CASSPPSVMNTEAFF
TRBJ2-5 TRBD1 NA TRBV20-1 TGCAGTGCTAGAGGACAGGGGGCAGTTCGTTTCGGAGAGACCCAGTACTTC CSARGQGAVRFGETQYF
TRBJ1-1 NA NA TRBV7-8 TGTGCCAGCAGCCCAGAGTTGGACACTGAAGCTTTCTTT CASSPELDTEAFF
TRBJ2-3 TRBD1 NA TRBV12-3/TRBV12-4 TGTGCCAGCAGTTCGGGCAGGGGGAAGGGTGATACGCAGTATTTT CASSSGRGKGDTQYF
TRBJ1-5 NA NA TRBV7-9 TGTGCCAGCAGCTCCGACAGGCAGAATCAGCCCCAGCATTTT CASSSDRQNQPQHF
TRBJ1-5 TRBD1 NA TRBV27 TGTGCCAGTAAGGGACAGGTCCATCAGCCCCAGCATTTT CASKGQVHQPQHF
TRBJ1-3 NA NA TRBV30 TGTGCCTGGAGTGGAGACAGGTGGGGAAACACCATATATTTT CAWSGDRWGNTIYF
TRBJ2-1 NA once TRBV7-2 TGTGCCAGCAGCTTAGAGGGGCGCGCCTACAATGAGCAGTTCTTC CASSLEGRAYNEQFF
TRBJ1-2 NA NA TRBV29-1 TGCAGCGTTGTTGGATTGGACTATGGCTACACCTTC CSVVGLDYGYTF
TRBJ1-2 NA NA TRBV19 TGTGCCAGTAGTATGGCGGGGGTGTCTAACTATGGCTACACCTTC CASSMAGVSNYGYTF
TRBJ1-2 NA NA TRBV18 TGTGCCAGCTCACCACCCGGGTCGTACTATGGCTACACCTTC CASSPPGSYYGYTF
TRBJ2-1 TRBD1 NA TRBV30 TGTGCCTGGAGTGTTGGGACAGGTGTATCCGAGCAGTTCTTC CAWSVGTGVSEQFF
TRBJ1-6 NA NA TRBV7-9 TGTGCCAGCAGCTTCCCCCTCCACTTT CASSFPLHF
TRBJ2-7 NA NA TRBV20-1 TGCAGTGTTGATTCCAGGGAGATACTCTACGAGCAGTACTTC CSVDSREILYEQYF
TRBJ1-1 NA NA TRBV29-1 TGCAGCGTTCGGTGGAATACTGAAGCTTTCTTT CSVRWNTEAFF
TRBJ2-3 NA once TRBV19 TGTGCCAGTAGTACCGGGGGAGAGGGCACAGATACGCAGTATTTT CASSTGGEGTDTQYF
TRBJ1-1 NA NA TRBV4-1 TGCGCCAGCAGCCCCACGGGATTGCACACTGAAGCTTTCTTT CASSPTGLHTEAFF
TRBJ2-7 NA NA TRBV27 TGTGCCAGCAGTTTGGACCCTAGCTACGAGCAGTACTTC CASSLDPSYEQYF
TRBJ2-1 NA once TRBV19 TGTGCCAGTAGTATCACCGAGCGAGGCTTAAATGAGCAGTTCTTC CASSITERGLNEQFF
TRBJ2-7 NA NA TRBV6-2/TRBV6-3 TGTGCCAGCAGAGAGGGGACATCCCTAGCGGACGAGCAGTACTTC CASREGTSLADEQYF
TRBJ2-7 NA once TRBV19 TGTGCCAGTAGTCCCCTATCCGGAGCCTACGAGCAGTACTTC CASSPLSGAYEQYF
TRBJ2-1 TRBD2 NA TRBV5-1 TGCGCCAGCAACCCCTTACTAGCGGGAGGGTACAATGAGCAGTTCTTC CASNPLLAGGYNEQFF